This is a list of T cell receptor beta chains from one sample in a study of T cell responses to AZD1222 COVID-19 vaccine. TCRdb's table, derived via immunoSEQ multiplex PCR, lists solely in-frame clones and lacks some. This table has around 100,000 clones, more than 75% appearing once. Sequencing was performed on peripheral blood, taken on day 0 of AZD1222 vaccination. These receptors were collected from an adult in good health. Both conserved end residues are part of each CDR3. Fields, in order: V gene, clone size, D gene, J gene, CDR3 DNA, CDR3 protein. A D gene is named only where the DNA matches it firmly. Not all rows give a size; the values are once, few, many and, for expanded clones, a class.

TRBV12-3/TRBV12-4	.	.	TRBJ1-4	TGTGCCAGCAGTTTAAATGAAAAACTGTTTTTT	CASSLNEKLFF
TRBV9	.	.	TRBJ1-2	TGTGCCAGCAGCGTAGCAGGGTTTGACTATGGCTACACCTTC	CASSVAGFDYGYTF
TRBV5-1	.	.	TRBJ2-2	TGCGCCAGCAGCTTGTCAGGCCCTCAGAACACCGGGGAGCTGTTTTTT	CASSLSGPQNTGELFF
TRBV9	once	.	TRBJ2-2	TGTGCCAGCAGCAGGGCAGGGGCTGGCACCGGGGAGCTGTTTTTT	CASSRAGAGTGELFF
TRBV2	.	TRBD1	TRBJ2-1	TGTGCCAGTCAGGGACAGGGGGACAATGAGCAGTTCTTC	CASQGQGDNEQFF
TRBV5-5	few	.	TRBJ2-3	TGTGCCAGCAGCTTGGGACAGCCCTCGGATACGCAGTATTTT	CASSLGQPSDTQYF
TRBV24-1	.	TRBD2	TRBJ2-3	TGTGCCACCAGTGGGGGGACCGGACTAGCGGGAGGCACGTATACGCAGTATTTT	CATSGGTGLAGGTYTQYF
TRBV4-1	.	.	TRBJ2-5	TGCGCCAGCAGCCTACTAGTACAAGAGACCCAGTACTTC	CASSLLVQETQYF
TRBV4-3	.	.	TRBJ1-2	TGCGCCAGCAGCCAAGAACTGGACAGTACTGGCTATGGCTACACCTTC	CASSQELDSTGYGYTF
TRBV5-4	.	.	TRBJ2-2	TGTGCCAGCAGCTTTCAGGGTCGGACCGGGGAGCTGTTTTTT	CASSFQGRTGELFF
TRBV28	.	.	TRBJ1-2	TGTGCCAGCAGCTCTCGCGGCGGGGGAGACTATGGCTACACCTTC	CASSSRGGGDYGYTF
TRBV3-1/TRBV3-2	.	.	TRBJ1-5	TGTGCCAGCAGCTTCCAGGGTGGCAATCAGCCCCAGCATTTT	CASSFQGGNQPQHF
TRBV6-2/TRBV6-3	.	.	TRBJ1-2	TGTGCCAGCAGTCCGAATTCAGACTATGGCTACACCTTC	CASSPNSDYGYTF
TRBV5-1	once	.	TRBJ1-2	TGCGCCAGCAGCTTATCCGACGGTCCCTATGGCTACACCTTC	CASSLSDGPYGYTF
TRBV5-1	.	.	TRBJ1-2	TGCGCCAGCAGCTTGGTCTCGGGGACTAACTATGGCTACACCTTC	CASSLVSGTNYGYTF
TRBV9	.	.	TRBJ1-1	TGTGCCAGCAGCGTAGGACCGACTAACACTGAAGCTTTCTTT	CASSVGPTNTEAFF
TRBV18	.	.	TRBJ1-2	TGTGCCAGCTCACCACCTACAGGCTATGGCTACACCTTC	CASSPPTGYGYTF
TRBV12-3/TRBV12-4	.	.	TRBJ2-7	TGTGCCAGCAGTTTGCGGGGCGAGCAGTACTTC	CASSLRGEQYF
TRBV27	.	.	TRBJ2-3	TGTGCCAGCAGTTTGACGCTCTCCCGGTCCACAGATACGCAGTATTTT	CASSLTLSRSTDTQYF
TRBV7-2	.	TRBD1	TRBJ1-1	TGTGCCAGCAATTCCTGGGACCCCAGAGGGGGCATGAACACTGAAGCTTTCTTT	CASNSWDPRGGMNTEAFF
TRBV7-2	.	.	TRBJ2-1	TGTGCCAGCAGCTCGGGAAACCACAATGAGCAGTTCTTC	CASSSGNHNEQFF
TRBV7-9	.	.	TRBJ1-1	TGTGCCAGCAGCTTATTTCTGGCAGGGATGAACACTGAAGCTTTCTTT	CASSLFLAGMNTEAFF
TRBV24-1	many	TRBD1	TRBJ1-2	TGTGCCACCAGTGATACCCTTACAGACAGGGGGACGGATGGCTACACCTTC	CATSDTLTDRGTDGYTF
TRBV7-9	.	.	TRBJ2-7	TGTGCCAGCAGCTTACAGGGTACCTACGAGCAGTACTTC	CASSLQGTYEQYF
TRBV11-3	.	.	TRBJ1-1	TGTGCCAGCAGCTCGGACAGAGAGAACACTGAAGCTTTCTTT	CASSSDRENTEAFF
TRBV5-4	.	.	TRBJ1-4	TGTGCCAGCAGCTCACGGGGGCGCAATGAAAAACTGTTTTTT	CASSSRGRNEKLFF